A selection of T cell receptor beta chains follows, all from one sample in a study of OX40 agonist ivuxolimab in advanced cancers. The protocol was immunoSEQ multiplex PCR, while the TCRdb copy is restricted to in-frame clones and leaves out a portion. The repertoire holds approximately 77,000 clones, just over 90% seen once, with around 4.8% in the top ten. Source: CD4+ or CD8+ T cells sorted from blood, taken in a trial of the OX40 agonist ivuxolimab. Receptors originate from an adult with an advanced solid tumor such as melanoma, head and neck, liver or kidney cancer. Both conserved end residues are part of each CDR3. The D gene is left open where the match is weak.

TRBJ1-4,TRBD1,TRBV27,CASREGAF,TGTGCCAGCAGGGAGGGGGCTTTT
TRBJ2-1,.,TRBV9,CASSAPTGNSYNEQFF,TGTGCCAGCAGCGCGCCGACAGGAAACTCCTACAATGAGCAGTTCTTC
TRBJ2-3,TRBD2,TRBV28,CASSPPGLAGVGTQYF,TGTGCCAGCAGTCCCCCCGGACTAGCGGGAGTAGGTACGCAGTATTTT
TRBJ1-2,.,TRBV30,CAWSSGLGHYGYTF,TGTGCCTGGAGTTCCGGCCTTGGGCACTATGGCTACACCTTC
TRBJ2-3,.,TRBV19,CASTSTRRLSTDTQYF,TGTGCCAGTACTTCAACGAGGCGCCTCAGCACAGATACGCAGTATTTT
TRBJ2-3,TRBD2,TRBV11-2,CASSLDLRLAGGLRTDTQYF,TGTGCCAGCAGCTTAGATCTCAGGCTAGCGGGAGGTCTTCGCACAGATACGCAGTATTTT
TRBJ2-1,TRBD1,TRBV4-2,CASSQAQGARVGEQFF,TGTGCCAGCAGCCAAGCACAGGGGGCAAGGGTAGGTGAGCAGTTCTTC
TRBJ2-1,TRBD2,TRBV11-2,CASSPSGSSYNEQFF,TGTGCCAGCAGCCCTAGCGGTAGCTCCTACAATGAGCAGTTCTTC
TRBJ2-1,TRBD2,TRBV7-8,CASSPIGTSGSRNEQFF,TGTGCCAGCAGCCCAATCGGGACTAGCGGGAGTAGGAATGAGCAGTTCTTC
TRBJ2-3,.,TRBV28,CASTPPGFYTQYF,TGTGCCAGCACCCCTCCCGGATTTTATACGCAGTATTTT
TRBJ2-5,TRBD1,TRBV18,CASSPRQGGQETQYF,TGTGCCAGCTCACCTCGACAGGGTGGTCAAGAGACCCAGTACTTC
TRBJ2-5,.,TRBV7-2,CASSLVHRAETQYF,TGTGCCAGCAGCTTAGTTCACAGGGCGGAGACCCAGTACTTC
TRBJ2-1,.,TRBV12-5,CASGLGNEQFF,TGTGCTAGTGGTTTGGGAAATGAGCAGTTCTTC
TRBJ2-7,TRBD1,TRBV6-6,CASTTGQGRVQYF,TGTGCCAGCACCACGGGACAGGGGCGCGTGCAGTACTTC
TRBJ2-3,.,TRBV11-2,CASSLRQGRDTDTQYF,TGTGCCAGCAGCCTCCGACAGGGGAGGGACACAGATACGCAGTATTTT
TRBJ2-3,TRBD2,TRBV19,CASNVLAGASTDTQYF,TGTGCCAGTAACGTACTAGCGGGAGCCTCCACAGATACGCAGTATTTT